The T cell receptor (beta chain) described here comes from a study of blood T cell repertoires in COVID-19. Study information: The origin of the acute and convalescent COVID-19 samples was the United States, Italy and Spain. PBMCs, B-cell-depleted T cells, or T cells provided the cDNA or gDNA that made up the material.

In the original workflow: Researchers report that nucleated cell counts were estimated from reference gene primer amplification. Data came from immunoSEQ multiplex PCR; TCRdb stores just in-frame clones and leaves some out. Clonal size and the V and J genes are those of that table, whereas D and trimming came from the DNA. The sample lists nearly 90,000 clones, approximately 89% seen once, with over 8.5% in the top ten. The junction had 17 bases not matched to a gene; V was cut back by 5 bases and J by 6 bases. This CDR3 contains 17 residues. Germline CDR1 reads MNHNY; CDR2 reads SVGAGI (reference sequence).

The origin of this receptor is a man older than 75 with acute or convalescent COVID-19. Sequencing was performed on peripheral blood. The chain links TRBV6-6 to TRBJ2-3; TRBD1 aligns across 7 bases. CDR3 protein: CASSQLTGVVNRDTQYF. For the CDR3, the DNA is TGTGCCAGCAGTCAACTTACAGGGGTAGTCAATAGGGATACGCAGTATTTT.